This TCR beta chain appears in the sequencing data of a study of OX40 agonist ivuxolimab in advanced cancers. Looking at the study overall: A history of anti-PD-1, anti-PD-L1 or anti-CTLA-4 therapy was acceptable, and around 36% had some. Overall study results and limits: Averaged across samples, CD8+ T cells carried more expanded clones than CD4+ did. With doses of 0.1 to 3.0 mg/kg, CD4+ and CD8+ blood T cells had undergone clonal expansion by week 6.

CDR3 length equals 15 residues. Per the germline V gene, CDR1 is KGHSH and CDR2 is LQKENI. V lost 5 bases and J lost 6; bases outside the gene matches: 11. Note on this clone: What it binds is unknown.

The assay was immunoSEQ multiplex PCR, and TCRdb's table has in-frame clones only and misses some. The sample lists fewer than 45,000 clones, 76% occurring once. The chain links TRBV18 to TRBJ2-7, with TRBD1 identical over 9 bases. The material was CD4+ or CD8+ T cells sorted from blood, obtained in a trial of the OX40 agonist ivuxolimab. The sequence came from an adult with an advanced solid tumor such as melanoma, head and neck, liver or kidney cancer. The DNA for the CDR3 is TGTGCCAGCTCATCCCGGGACAGGGTGTCGTCCGAGCAGTACTTC. Translating gives CASSSRDRVSSEQYF.